Below are 3 T cell receptor beta chains sequenced from a single sample in a study of T cell changes during pregnancy in multiple sclerosis. The assay was immunoSEQ multiplex PCR, and TCRdb's table has in-frame clones only and misses some. Here the sample spans about 66,000 clones, 91% being singletons. The sample was CD8+ T cells from peripheral blood mononuclear cells, taken before pregnancy. The receptors were gathered from a female donor with multiple sclerosis, enrolled in a pregnancy study.

This rearrangement joins TRBV29-1 to TRBJ1-1; 7 bases fit TRBD1. The CDR3 length is 11 residues. Germline V gene lookup returns CDR1 SQVTM and CDR2 ANQGSEA. V shed 7 bases, J shed 6 bases, and the junction held 5 bases outside the gene matches. The CDR3 is CSGGTAAEAFF. DNA for the CDR3: TGCAGCGGAGGGACAGCCGCTGAAGCTTTCTTT. Looking up the rest from reference TRBV29-1 and TRBJ1-1 gives the full variable domain: SAVISQKPSRDICQRGTSLTIQCQVDSQVTMMFWYRQQPGQSLTLIATANQGSEATYESGFVIDKFPISRPNLTFSTLTVSNMSPEDSSIYLCSGGTAAEAFFGQGTRLTVV.

V and J are TRBV2 and TRBJ2-3; a possible D gene is TRBD2 (5 bases). CDR3 length equals 14 residues. CDR1 SNHLY and CDR2 FYNNEI come from the germline V gene. Trimming removed 10 bases at V and 2 bases at J, with 16 bases between. CDR3 residues: CAILTSQHTDTQYF. The CDR3 DNA is TGTGCCATCTTAACTAGTCAACACACAGATACGCAGTATTTT.

The rearrangement links TRBV6-5 to TRBJ2-7; 7 bases match TRBD1. This CDR3 region has 12 residues. V lost 10 bases and J lost 2; bases outside the gene matches: 5. The germline V gene encodes CDR1 MNHEY and CDR2 SVGAGI. The CDR3 sequence: CATGQVPYEQYF. In DNA, the CDR3 is TGTGCCACCGGACAGGTCCCCTACGAGCAGTACTTC.